The clone carrying this T cell receptor (beta chain) was detected many times. Its antigen is currently unknown. The CDR3 has 15 amino acids. Trimming cost V 3 bases and J 1 base, with 16 bases left between them. CDR1 and CDR2 from the germline V gene are DFQATT and SNEGSKA (reference sequence). MiXCR, applied by TCRdb to the 5' RACE reads, yields one record per CDR3 protein. Of 200,000 to 250,000 distinct CDR3 sequences listed, about 17% are singletons. The source of the sample is a study of CD8 T cells in ankylosing spondylitis. The study, taken as a whole, reports: Apparently characteristic of ankylosing spondylitis blood was a TCR beta motif (eight highly homologous variants). Some of these motif variants have turned up before, in reports on reactive arthritis synovial fluid and blood.

The TCR was taken from a male donor with ankylosing spondylitis. The J gene is TRBJ2-7, the V gene TRBV20-1; D may be TRBD1 or TRBD2 (5 bases each). Sequenced input: blood, either unsorted or a sorted T cell fraction (not recorded which). CDR3 coding DNA: TGCAGTGCTAGGGGTACGGGACGGGGATCCTACGAGCAGTACTTC. This sequence encodes CSARGTGRGSYEQYF.